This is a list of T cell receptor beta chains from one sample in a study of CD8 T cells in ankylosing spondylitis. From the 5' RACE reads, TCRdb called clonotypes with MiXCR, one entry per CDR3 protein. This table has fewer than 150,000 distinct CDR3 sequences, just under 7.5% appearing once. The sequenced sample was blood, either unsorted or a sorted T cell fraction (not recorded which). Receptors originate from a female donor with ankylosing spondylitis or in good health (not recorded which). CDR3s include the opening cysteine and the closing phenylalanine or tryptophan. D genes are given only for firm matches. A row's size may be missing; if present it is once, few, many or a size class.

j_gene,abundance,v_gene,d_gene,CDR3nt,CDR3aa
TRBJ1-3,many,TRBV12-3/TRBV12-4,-,TGTGCCAGCAACCCTACAGGGCCTTTCTCTGGAAACACCATATATTTT,CASNPTGPFSGNTIYF
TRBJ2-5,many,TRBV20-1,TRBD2,TGCAGTGCTCCAGTCGGGGGAGGGGCTCAAGAGACCCAGTACTTC,CSAPVGGGAQETQYF
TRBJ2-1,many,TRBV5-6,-,TGTGCCAGCAGCTTGCAACGGGGAAATGAGCAGTTCTTC,CASSLQRGNEQFF
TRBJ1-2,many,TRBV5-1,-,TGCGCCAGCAGCGTCGGGACAAACTATGGCTACACCTTC,CASSVGTNYGYTF
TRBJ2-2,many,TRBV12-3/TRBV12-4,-,TGTGCCAGCAGTTATTTGGGGACGAACACCGGGGAGCTGTTTTTT,CASSYLGTNTGELFF
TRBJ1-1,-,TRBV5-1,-,TGCACCAGCAGTCTGGGCAGTGGGCGGCAGATGAACACTGAAGCTTTCTTT,CTSSLGSGRQMNTEAFF
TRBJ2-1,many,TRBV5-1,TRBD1,TGCGCCAGCAGCTTGGTTTACAGGGGGGAGCACAATGAGCAGTTCTTC,CASSLVYRGEHNEQFF
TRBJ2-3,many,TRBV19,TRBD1,TGTGCCAGTACCCCCCAACAGGGGATCGTCACAGATACGCAGTATTTT,CASTPQQGIVTDTQYF
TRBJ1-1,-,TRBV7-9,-,TGTGCCAGCATCCGAAGGGGGAGTGGCACTGAAGCTTTCTTT,CASIRRGSGTEAFF
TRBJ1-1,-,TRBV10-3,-,TGTGCCATCAGGGGGGGACTGCTGAACACTGAAGCTTTCTTT,CAIRGGLLNTEAFF
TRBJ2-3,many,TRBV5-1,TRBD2,TGCGCCAGCAGCTTAGGGACTAGCGGGGGCCTCTCCTTCACAGATACGCAGTATTTT,CASSLGTSGGLSFTDTQYF
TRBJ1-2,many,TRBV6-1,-,TGTGCCAGCAGTCCTAGAGGGGCCTGGTATGGCTACACCTTC,CASSPRGAWYGYTF
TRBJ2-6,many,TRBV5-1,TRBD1,TGCGCCAGCAGCACCGGACAGGGTGACTCTGGGGCCAACGTCCTGACTTTC,CASSTGQGDSGANVLTF